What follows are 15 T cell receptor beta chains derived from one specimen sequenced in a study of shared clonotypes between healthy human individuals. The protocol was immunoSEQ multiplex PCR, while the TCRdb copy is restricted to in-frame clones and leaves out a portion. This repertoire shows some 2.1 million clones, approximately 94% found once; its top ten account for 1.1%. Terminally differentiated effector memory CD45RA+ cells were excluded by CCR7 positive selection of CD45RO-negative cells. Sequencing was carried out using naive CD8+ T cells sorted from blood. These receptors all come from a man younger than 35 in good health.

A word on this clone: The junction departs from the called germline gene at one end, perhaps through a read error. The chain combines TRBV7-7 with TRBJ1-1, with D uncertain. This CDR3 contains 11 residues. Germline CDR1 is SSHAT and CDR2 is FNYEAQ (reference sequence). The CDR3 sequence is CASTANTEAFF. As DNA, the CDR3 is TGTGCTAGCACGGCGAACACTGAAGCTTTCTTT.

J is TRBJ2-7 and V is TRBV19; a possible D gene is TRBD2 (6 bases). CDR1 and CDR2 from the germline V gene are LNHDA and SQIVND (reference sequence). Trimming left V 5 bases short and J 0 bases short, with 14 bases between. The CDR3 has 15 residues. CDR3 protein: CASSYKGLYSYEQYF. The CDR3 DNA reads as TGTGCCAGTAGTTATAAGGGACTTTACTCCTACGAGCAGTACTTC.

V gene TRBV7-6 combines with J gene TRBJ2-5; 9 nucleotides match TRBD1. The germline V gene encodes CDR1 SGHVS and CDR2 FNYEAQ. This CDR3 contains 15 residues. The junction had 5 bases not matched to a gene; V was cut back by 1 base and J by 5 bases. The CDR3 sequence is CASSLGFGTGETQYF. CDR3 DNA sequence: TGTGCCAGCAGCTTAGGGTTCGGGACAGGGGAGACCCAGTACTTC.

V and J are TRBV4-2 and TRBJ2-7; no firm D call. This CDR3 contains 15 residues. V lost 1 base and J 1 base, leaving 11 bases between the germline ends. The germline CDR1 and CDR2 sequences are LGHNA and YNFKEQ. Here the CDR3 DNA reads TGTGCCAGCAGCCAAGTGGTGGCCACTTCCTACGAGCAGTACTTC. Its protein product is CASSQVVATSYEQYF.

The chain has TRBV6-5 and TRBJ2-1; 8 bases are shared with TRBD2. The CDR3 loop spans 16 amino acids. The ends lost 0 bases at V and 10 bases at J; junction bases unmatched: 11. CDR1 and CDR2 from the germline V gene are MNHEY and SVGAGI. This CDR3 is CASSYSSGESFGEQFF. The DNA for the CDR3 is TGTGCCAGCAGTTACTCTAGCGGGGAGTCCTTTGGGGAGCAGTTCTTC.

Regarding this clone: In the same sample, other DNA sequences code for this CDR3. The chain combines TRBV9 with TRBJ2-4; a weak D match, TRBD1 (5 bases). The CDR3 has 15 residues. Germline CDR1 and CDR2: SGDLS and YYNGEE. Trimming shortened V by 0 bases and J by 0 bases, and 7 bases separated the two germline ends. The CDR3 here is CASSVEGLAKNIQYF. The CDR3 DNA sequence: TGTGCCAGCAGCGTAGAGGGGTTAGCCAAAAACATTCAGTACTTC. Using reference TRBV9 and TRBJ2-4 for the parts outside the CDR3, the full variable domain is DSGVTQTPKHLITATGQRVTLRCSPRSGDLSVYWYQQSLDQGLQFLIQYYNGEERAKGNILERFSAQQFPDLHSELNLSSLELGDSALYFCASSVEGLAKNIQYFGAGTRLSVL.

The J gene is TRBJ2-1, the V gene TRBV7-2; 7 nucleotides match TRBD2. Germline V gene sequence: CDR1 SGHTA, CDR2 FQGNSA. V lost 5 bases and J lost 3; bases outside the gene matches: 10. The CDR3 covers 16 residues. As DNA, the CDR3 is TGTGCCAGCAGCGTTTATTCGAGGACTAGCTACAATGAGCAGTTCTTC. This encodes CASSVYSRTSYNEQFF.

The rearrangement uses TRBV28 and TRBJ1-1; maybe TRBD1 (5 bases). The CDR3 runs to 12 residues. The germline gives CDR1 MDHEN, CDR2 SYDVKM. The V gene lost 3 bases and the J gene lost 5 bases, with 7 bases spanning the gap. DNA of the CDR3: TGTGCCAGCAGTTTTAGACAGACTGAAGCTTTCTTT. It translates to CASSFRQTEAFF. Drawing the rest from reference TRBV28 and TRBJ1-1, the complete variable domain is DVKVTQSSRYLVKRTGEKVFLECVQDMDHENMFWYRQDPGLGLRLIYFSYDVKMKEKGDIPEGYSVSREKKERFSLILESASTNQTSMYLCASSFRQTEAFFGQGTRLTVV.

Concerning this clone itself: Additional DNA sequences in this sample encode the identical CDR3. CDR3 residues: CASSLGQLSYEQYF. The CDR3 nucleotides read TGTGCCAGCAGTTTAGGGCAGCTCTCCTACGAGCAGTACTTC. This rearrangement joins TRBV28 to TRBJ2-7; D remains unclear. The CDR3 sequence is 14 residues long. Germline lookup yields CDR1 MDHEN and CDR2 SYDVKM. The V end lost 2 bases, the J end lost 0 bases, and 8 bases lay between the germline ends.

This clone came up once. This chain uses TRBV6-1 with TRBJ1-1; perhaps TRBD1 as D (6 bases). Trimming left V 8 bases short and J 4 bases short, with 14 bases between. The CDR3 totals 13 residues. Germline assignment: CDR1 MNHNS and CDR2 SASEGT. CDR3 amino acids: CASGGRGGTEAFF. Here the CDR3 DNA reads TGTGCCAGCGGGGGCCGGGGAGGCACTGAAGCTTTCTTT.

CDR3 sequence: CASSQDRYMNTEAFF. The CDR3 coding sequence is TGCGCCAGCAGCCAAGACAGATACATGAACACTGAAGCTTTCTTT. This chain joins TRBV4-3 and TRBJ1-1; D is ambiguous. Germline V gives CDR1 LGHNA, CDR2 YSLEER. This CDR3 contains 15 residues. Trimming removed 0 bases at V and 0 bases at J, with 8 bases between.

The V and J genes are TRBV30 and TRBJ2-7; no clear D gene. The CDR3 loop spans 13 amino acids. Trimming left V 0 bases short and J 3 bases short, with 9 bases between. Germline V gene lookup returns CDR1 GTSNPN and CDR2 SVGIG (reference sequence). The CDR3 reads CAWSVSSLYEQYF. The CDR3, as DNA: TGTGCCTGGAGTGTAAGCAGTCTCTACGAGCAGTACTTC.

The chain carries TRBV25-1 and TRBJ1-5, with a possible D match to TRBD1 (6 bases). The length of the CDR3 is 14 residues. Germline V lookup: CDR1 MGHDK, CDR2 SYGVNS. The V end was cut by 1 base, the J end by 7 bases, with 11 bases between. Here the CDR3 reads CASSEWEGEQPQHF. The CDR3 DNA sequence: TGTGCCAGCAGTGAATGGGAGGGGGAACAGCCCCAGCATTTT.

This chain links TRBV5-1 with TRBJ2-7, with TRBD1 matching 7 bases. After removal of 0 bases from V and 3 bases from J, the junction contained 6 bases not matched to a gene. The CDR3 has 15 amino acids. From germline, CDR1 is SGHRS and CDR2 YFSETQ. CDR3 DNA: TGCGCCAGCAGCTTGGCCGGGACAGCCATCTACGAGCAGTACTTC. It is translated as CASSLAGTAIYEQYF. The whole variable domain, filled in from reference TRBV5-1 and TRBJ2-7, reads KAGVTQTPRYLIKTRGQQVTLSCSPISGHRSVSWYQQTPGQGLQFLFEYFSETQRNKGNFPGRFSGRQFSNSRSEMNVSTLELGDSALYLCASSLAGTAIYEQYFGPGTRLTVT.

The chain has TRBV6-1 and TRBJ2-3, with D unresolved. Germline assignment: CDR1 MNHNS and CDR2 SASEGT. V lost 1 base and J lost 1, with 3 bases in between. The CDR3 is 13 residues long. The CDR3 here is CASSEVGTDTQYF. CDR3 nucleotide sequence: TGTGCCAGCAGTGAAGTGGGCACAGATACGCAGTATTTT.